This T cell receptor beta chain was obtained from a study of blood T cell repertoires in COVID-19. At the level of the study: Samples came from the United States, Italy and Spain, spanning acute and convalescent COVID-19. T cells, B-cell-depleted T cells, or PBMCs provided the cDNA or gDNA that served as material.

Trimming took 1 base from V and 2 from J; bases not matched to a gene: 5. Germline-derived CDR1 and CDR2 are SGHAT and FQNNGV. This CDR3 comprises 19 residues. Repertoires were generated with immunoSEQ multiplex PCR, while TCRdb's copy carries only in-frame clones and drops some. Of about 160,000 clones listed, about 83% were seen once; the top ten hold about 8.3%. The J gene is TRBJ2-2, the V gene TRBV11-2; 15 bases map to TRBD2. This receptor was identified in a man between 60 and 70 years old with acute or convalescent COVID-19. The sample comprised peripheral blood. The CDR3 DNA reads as TGTGCCAGCAGCTTAGCCGGACTAGCGGGGGGGCTAAACACCGGGGAGCTGTTTTTT. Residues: CASSLAGLAGGLNTGELFF.